The clone carrying this T cell receptor beta chain was seen more than once but under ten times. A much more abundant neighbour one base away suggests this may be a read error. This record comes from a study of tumor-infiltrating lymphocytes in primary liver carcinoma. Study-wide background: Tumors, staged T1-T3 N0M0, spanned roughly 4 to 10 cm.

The V end was cut by 2 bases, the J end by 1 base, with 6 bases between. The CDR3 is 13 residues long. With roughly 500 ng total RNA as template and a constant-region primer, TCR beta cDNA was made. It was through three nested multiplex PCR rounds of slightly modified ARM-PCR that TCR beta libraries arose. The two initial PCR rounds, about 9 cycles each, used TRBV1-TRBV30 forward and C-beta reverse primers. TCRdb analysed the multiplex PCR reads with MiXCR anew, one entry per CDR3 protein. The table records fewer than 350,000 distinct CDR3 sequences, 65% of them present only once. Out of unsorted whole blood came the blood RNA, and germline DNA was extracted as well.

The V and J genes are TRBV12-3 or TRBV12-4 and TRBJ2-7, with TRBD2 as a possible D gene (5 bases). This receptor was obtained from a man between 40 and 49 years old with primary liver carcinoma and hepatitis B virus infection. The sample comprised peripheral blood. The CDR3 region is CASSLRRSYEQYF. DNA for the CDR3: TGTGCCAGCAGTTTAAGGAGGTCCTACGAGCAGTACTTC.